These 10 T cell receptor beta chains share one sample of origin, sequenced in a study of regulatory T cells in long-lasting Graves disease listed by TCRdb under 2021. Library preparation employed multiplex PCR. Instrument used: Illumina HiSeq 4000. CDR3 regions were amplified by Arm-PCR with iRepertoire HTBI primers to construct TCR beta libraries. TCRdb's own reprocessing of the public reads used fastp at Q25 and MiXCR and kept productive beta chains. Rows are combined by CDR3 protein, so each entry shows the most common genes and DNA. For this sample the table gives 500,000 or so distinct CDR3 sequences, of which about 16% were detected only once. Of the sample, just under 25% falls within the top ten clones. The sample's time point label is to be understood as: newly diagnosed GD, antithyroid drugs for less than 3 months. For both TCR sequencing and RNA sequencing, RNA was extracted from PBMCs in TRIzol.

The sample was also linked to a second study, of T cells in Graves' hyperthyroidism and ophthalmopathy.

This specimen consisted of peripheral blood mononuclear cells (PBMCs), obtained at new diagnosis, from a patient treated with antithyroid drugs. All receptors come from a woman aged 40-65 years with Graves disease. Donor details come from another sample of the same person, matched by shared clones.

This clonotype was seen repeatedly, ten times or more. The CDR3 DNA reads as TGTGCCAGCAGCCAAGATGAGGCTAGCGGGTGGACCTACAATGAGCAGTTCTTC. This gives the protein CASSQDEASGWTYNEQFF. The genes are TRBV14 and TRBJ2-1, with 8 bases identical to TRBD2. Germline V lookup: CDR1 SGHDN, CDR2 FVKESK. The CDR3 has 18 amino acids. The junction had 9 bases not matched to a gene; V was cut back by 0 bases and J by 2 bases.

The chain employs TRBV4-1 and TRBJ2-3, with 9 bases identical to TRBD2. Germline V gene data show CDR1 as MGHRA and CDR2 as YSYEKL. The CDR3 sequence is 15 residues long. V was clipped by 1 base and J by 4 bases; unmatched bases: 3. DNA of the CDR3: TGCGCCAGCAGCCAAGGCGGGGGGGCTCCAGATACGCAGTATTTT. Encoded protein: CASSQGGGAPDTQYF.

This clonotype was recorded many times. The V gene is TRBV28, the J gene TRBJ1-5; D unclear. V lost 6 bases and J lost 6, with 9 bases in between. The CDR3 consists of 12 residues. Germline CDR1 and CDR2: MDHEN and SYDVKM. The CDR3 reads CASREGVQPQHF. DNA of the CDR3: TGTGCCAGCAGGGAGGGAGTTCAGCCCCAGCATTTT.

The chain uses TRBV5-1 and TRBJ1-4, with a possible D match to TRBD1 (5 bases). The CDR3 loop spans 14 amino acids. Trimming removed 5 bases at V and 6 bases at J, with 14 bases between. Germline loops: CDR1 SGHRS, CDR2 YFSETQ. In DNA form, the CDR3 reads TGCGCCAGCAGATACGACAGCCCGGATGAAAAACTGTTTTTT. Amino acid sequence: CASRYDSPDEKLFF.

This clonotype was detected many times. The chain recombines TRBV6-2 or TRBV6-3 with TRBJ2-3; 9 nucleotides line up with TRBD2. Germline V lookup: CDR1 MNHEY, CDR2 SVGEGT. V was pared by 5 bases and J by 2 bases, with 11 bases of the junction left unmatched. The CDR3 is 17 amino acids. This CDR3 reads CASSPILAGLFTDTQYF. The CDR3 nucleotides are TGTGCCAGCAGTCCTATCCTAGCGGGGCTTTTCACAGATACGCAGTATTTT.

The gene calls are TRBV29-1 and TRBJ1-1; a possible D gene is TRBD1 (5 bases). The germline V gene has CDR1 SQVTM and CDR2 ANQGSEA. Trimming shortened V by 5 bases and J by 12 bases, and 16 bases separated the two germline ends. This CDR3 spans 11 amino acids. CDR3 coding DNA: TGCAGCGTTTCAAGGGGCAACAATTCTTTCTTT. Translated: CSVSRGNNSFF.

On this clonotype: A much larger clone sits a single nucleotide away, making a read error possible. The rearrangement joins TRBV12-3 or TRBV12-4 to TRBJ1-1; 9 bases align to TRBD1. Unmatched junction bases numbered 5, after V lost 5 bases and J lost 4 bases. CDR3 length equals 14 residues. Written as DNA, the CDR3 is TGTGCCAGCAGTACGGGACAGGGCGGCACTGAAGCTTTCTTT. Its protein is CASSTGQGGTEAFF.

This chain uses TRBV7-8 with TRBJ1-6; the D is unclear. CDR1 SGHVS and CDR2 FQNEAQ come from the germline V gene. This CDR3 has 14 amino acids. Trimming removed 3 bases from V and 5 bases from J, with 8 bases in between. The CDR3 DNA sequence: TGTGCCAGCAGCTTGGGCCTAAATAATTCACCCCTCCACTTT. Translated, it gives CASSLGLNNSPLHF.

There are many counts of this clonotype. The rearrangement uses TRBV28 and TRBJ1-2; D is unresolved. Deletions cut 5 bases from V and 4 bases from J, with 14 bases between. The CDR3 extends over 14 amino acids. The germline CDR1 and CDR2 sequences are MDHEN and SYDVKM. Written as DNA, the CDR3 is TGTGCCAGCAGTCCCCCAGGAGGGAGCTATGGCTACACCTTC. Its protein is CASSPPGGSYGYTF.

This clonotype was found many times. The V call is TRBV6-1, the J call TRBJ1-5; D unclear. The germline gives CDR1 MNHNS, CDR2 SASEGT. There are 16 residues in the CDR3. The V end was cut by 2 bases, the J end by 2 bases, with 13 bases between. The CDR3 bases are TGTGCCAGCAGTGAATCCTACAGTTACGGCAATCAGCCCCAGCATTTT. It specifies CASSESYSYGNQPQHF.